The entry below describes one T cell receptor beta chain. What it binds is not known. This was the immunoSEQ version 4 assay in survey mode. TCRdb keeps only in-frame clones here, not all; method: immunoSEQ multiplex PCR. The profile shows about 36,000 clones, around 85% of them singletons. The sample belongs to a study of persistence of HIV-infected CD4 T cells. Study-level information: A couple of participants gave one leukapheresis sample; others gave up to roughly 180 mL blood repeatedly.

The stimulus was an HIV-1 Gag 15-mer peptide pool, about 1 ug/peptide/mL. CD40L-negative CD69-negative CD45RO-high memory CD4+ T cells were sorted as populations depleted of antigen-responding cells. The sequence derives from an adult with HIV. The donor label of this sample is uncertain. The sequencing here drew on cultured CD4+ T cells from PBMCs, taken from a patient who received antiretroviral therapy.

The CDR3: CASSMTGVSSGYTF. CDR3 DNA: TGTGCCAGTAGTATGACAGGGGTTTCCAGTGGCTACACCTTC. This chain links TRBV19 with TRBJ1-2; 8 nucleotides align to TRBD1. The CDR3 loop spans 14 amino acids. With V trimmed by 3 bases and J by 7 bases, 7 bases remained unmatched. Germline CDR1 and CDR2: LNHDA and SQIVND (reference sequence).